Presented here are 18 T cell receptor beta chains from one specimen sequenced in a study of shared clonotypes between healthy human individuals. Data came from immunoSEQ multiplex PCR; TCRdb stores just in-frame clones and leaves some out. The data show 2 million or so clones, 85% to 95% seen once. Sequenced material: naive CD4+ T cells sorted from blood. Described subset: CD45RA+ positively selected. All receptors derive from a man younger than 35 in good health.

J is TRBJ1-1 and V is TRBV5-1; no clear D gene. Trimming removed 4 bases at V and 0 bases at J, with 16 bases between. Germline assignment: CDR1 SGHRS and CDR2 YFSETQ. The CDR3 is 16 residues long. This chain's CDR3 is CASSPGSSQMNTEAFF. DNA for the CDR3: TGCGCCAGCAGCCCCGGTTCCAGCCAGATGAACACTGAAGCTTTCTTT.

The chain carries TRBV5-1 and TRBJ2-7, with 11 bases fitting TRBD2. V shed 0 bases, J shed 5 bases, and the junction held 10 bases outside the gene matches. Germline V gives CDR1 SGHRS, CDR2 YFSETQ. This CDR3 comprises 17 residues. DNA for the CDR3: TGCGCCAGCAGCTTGGACACCTTACTAGCGGGGGCCCACGAGCAGTACTTC. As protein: CASSLDTLLAGAHEQYF.

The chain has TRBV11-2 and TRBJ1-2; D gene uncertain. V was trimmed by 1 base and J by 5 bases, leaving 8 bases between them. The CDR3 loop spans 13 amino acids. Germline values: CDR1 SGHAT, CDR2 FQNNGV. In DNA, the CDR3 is TGTGCCAGCAGCTTAGGGTTCGGGTATGGCTACACCTTC. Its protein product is CASSLGFGYGYTF.

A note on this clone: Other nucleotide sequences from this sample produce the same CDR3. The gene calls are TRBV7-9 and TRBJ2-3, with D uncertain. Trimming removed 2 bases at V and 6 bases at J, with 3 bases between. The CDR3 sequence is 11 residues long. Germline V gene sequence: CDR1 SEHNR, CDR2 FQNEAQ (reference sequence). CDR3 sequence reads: CASSLPDTQYF. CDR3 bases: TGTGCCAGCAGCTTACCCGATACGCAGTATTTT.

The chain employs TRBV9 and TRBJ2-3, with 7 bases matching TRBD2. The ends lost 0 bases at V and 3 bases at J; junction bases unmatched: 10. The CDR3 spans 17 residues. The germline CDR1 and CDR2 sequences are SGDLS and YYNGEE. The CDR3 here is CASSVGRGGASTDTQYF. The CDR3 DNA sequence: TGTGCCAGCAGCGTAGGGCGGGGAGGGGCTTCGACAGATACGCAGTATTTT.

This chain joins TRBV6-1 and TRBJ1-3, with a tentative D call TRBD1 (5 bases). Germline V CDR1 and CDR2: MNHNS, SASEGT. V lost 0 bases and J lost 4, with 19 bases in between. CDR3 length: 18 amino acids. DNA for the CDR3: TGTGCCAGCAGTGAAGCAAGGAGCGGCAGGGTGGACGGAAACACCATATATTTT. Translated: CASSEARSGRVDGNTIYF.

The CDR3 spells CASSYGGGSWPVTQYF. For the CDR3, the DNA is TGTGCCAGCAGTTACGGGGGCGGGTCCTGGCCTGTAACGCAGTATTTT. This chain uses TRBV6-5 with TRBJ2-3; D may be TRBD1 (6 bases). The V end was cut by 2 bases, the J end by 9 bases, with 21 bases between. The CDR3 is 16 amino acids. Germline V gives CDR1 MNHEY, CDR2 SVGAGI.

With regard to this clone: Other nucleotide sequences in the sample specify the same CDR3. The CDR3 bases are TGTGCCAGCAGCCAAGATTCGAATCAGCCCCAGCATTTT. Its protein product is CASSQDSNQPQHF. V usage is TRBV7-9 and J usage is TRBJ1-5; D is uncertain. With 5 bases removed from V and 4 bases from J, the gap between germline ends came to 9 bases. Germline CDR1 reads SEHNR; CDR2 reads FQNEAQ (reference sequence). This CDR3 has 13 residues.

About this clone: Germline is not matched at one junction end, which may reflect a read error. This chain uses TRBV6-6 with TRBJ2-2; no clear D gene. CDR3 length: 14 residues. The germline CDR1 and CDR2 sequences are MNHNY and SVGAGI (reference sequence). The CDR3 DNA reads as TGTGCCAGCAGCTACTCTAAGAACACCGGGGAGCTGTTTTTT. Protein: CASSYSKNTGELFF.

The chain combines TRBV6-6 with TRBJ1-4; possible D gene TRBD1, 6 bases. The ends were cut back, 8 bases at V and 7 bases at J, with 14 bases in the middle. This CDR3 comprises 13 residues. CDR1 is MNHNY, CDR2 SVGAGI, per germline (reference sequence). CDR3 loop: CASGTGQSEKLFF. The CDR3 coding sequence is TGTGCCAGCGGAACCGGACAGTCTGAAAAACTGTTTTTT.

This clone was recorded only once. As DNA, the CDR3 is TGTGCCAGCAGCGTGACCGGGACAGGGGACTACGAGCAGTACTTC. The encoded protein is CASSVTGTGDYEQYF. J is TRBJ2-7 and V is TRBV7-8, with 10 bases matching TRBD1. V was pared by 5 bases and J by 3 bases, with 7 bases of the junction left unmatched. Per the germline V gene, CDR1 is SGHVS and CDR2 is FQNEAQ. This CDR3 spans 15 amino acids.

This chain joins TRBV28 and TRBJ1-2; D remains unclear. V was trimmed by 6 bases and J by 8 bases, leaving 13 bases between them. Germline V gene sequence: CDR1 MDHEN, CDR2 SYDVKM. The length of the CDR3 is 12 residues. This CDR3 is CASSLTPGGYTF. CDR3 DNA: TGTGCCAGCAGCCTAACACCGGGAGGCTACACCTTC.

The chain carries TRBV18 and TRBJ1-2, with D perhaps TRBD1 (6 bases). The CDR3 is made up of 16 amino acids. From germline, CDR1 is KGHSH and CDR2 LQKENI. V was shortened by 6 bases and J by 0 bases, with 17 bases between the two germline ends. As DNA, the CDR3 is TGTGCCAGCTCCTCCGGGGGACATACCTCTAACTATGGCTACACCTTC. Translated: CASSSGGHTSNYGYTF.

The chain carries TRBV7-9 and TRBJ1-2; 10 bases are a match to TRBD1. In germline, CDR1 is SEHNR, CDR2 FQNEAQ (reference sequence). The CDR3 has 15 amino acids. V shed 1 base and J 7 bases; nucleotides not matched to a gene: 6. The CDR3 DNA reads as TGTGCCAGCAGCTTAGAAGACAGGGGGCCTGGTGGCTACACCTTC. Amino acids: CASSLEDRGPGGYTF.

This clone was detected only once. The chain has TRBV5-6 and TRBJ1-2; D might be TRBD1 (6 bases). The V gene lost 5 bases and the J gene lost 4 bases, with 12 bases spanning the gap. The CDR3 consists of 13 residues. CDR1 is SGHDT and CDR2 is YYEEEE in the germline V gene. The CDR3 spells CASSPWDIYGYTF. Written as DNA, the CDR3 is TGTGCCAGCAGTCCCTGGGACATCTATGGCTACACCTTC.

CDR3 sequence reads: CASSRDRTYEQYF. CDR3 nucleotides: TGTGCCAGCAGCCGGGACAGAACCTACGAGCAGTACTTC. The chain employs TRBV7-8 and TRBJ2-7; 7 bases agree with TRBD1. The CDR3 runs 13 residues. The germline gives CDR1 SGHVS, CDR2 FQNEAQ. The J segment lost 2 bases and the V segment lost 5 bases, leaving 3 bases of the junction unmatched.

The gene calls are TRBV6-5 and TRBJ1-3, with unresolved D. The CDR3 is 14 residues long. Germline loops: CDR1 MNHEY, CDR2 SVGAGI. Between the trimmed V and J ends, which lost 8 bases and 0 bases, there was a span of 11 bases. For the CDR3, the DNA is TGTGCCAGCCGAGTTTCAGGCTCTGGAAACACCATATATTTT. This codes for CASRVSGSGNTIYF.

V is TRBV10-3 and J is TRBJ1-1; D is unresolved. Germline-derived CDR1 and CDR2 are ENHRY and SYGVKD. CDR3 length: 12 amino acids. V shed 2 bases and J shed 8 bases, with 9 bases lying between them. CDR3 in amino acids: CAISEKLREAFF. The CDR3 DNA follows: TGTGCCATCAGTGAGAAGCTCCGCGAAGCTTTCTTT.